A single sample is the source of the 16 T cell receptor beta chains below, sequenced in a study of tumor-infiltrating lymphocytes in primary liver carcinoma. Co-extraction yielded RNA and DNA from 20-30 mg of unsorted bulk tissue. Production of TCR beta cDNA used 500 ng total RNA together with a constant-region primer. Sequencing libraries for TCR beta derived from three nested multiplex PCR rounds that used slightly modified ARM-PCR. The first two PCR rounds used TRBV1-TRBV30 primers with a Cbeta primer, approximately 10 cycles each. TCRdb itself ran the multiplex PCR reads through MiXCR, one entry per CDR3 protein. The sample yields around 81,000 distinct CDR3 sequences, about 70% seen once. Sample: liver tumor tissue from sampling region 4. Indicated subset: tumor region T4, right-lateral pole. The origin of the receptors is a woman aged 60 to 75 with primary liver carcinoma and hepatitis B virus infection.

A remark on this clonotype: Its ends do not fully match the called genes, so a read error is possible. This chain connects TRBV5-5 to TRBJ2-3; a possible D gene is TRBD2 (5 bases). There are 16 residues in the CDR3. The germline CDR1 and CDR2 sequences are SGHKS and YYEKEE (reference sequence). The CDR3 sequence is CASSLVTDSSTDTQYF. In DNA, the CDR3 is TGTGCCAGCAGCTTGGTGACGGACTCTAGCACAGATACGCAATATTTT.

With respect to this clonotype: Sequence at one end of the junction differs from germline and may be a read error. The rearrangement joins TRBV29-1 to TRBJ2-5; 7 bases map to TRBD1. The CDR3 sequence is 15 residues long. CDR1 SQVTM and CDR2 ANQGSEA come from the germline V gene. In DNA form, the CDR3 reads TGCAGCGTTGAAGGGGAGACAGGGACACAAGAGACCCAGTATTTC. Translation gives CSVEGETGTQETQYF.

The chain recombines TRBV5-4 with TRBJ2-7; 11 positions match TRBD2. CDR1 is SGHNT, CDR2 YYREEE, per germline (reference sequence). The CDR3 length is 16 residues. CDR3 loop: CARSPPGSGRAYEQYF. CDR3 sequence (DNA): TGTGCTAGAAGCCCACCGGGTAGCGGGAGGGCGTACGAGCAGTACTTC.

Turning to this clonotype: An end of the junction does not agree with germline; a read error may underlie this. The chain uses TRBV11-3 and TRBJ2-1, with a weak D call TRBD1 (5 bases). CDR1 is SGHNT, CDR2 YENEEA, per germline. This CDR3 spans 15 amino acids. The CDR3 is CASSLGAQGRMEQLF. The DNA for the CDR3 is TGTGCCAGCAGCTTAGGGGCCCAGGGTCGCATGGAACAGCTCTTC.

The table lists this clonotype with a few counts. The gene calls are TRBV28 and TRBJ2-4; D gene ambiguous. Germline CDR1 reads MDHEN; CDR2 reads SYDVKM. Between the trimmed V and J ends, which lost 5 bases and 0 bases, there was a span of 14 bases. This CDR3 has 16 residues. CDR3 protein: CASSTPGELAKNIQYF. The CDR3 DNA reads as TGTGCCAGCAGTACACCCGGAGAGTTAGCCAAAAACATTCAGTACTTC.

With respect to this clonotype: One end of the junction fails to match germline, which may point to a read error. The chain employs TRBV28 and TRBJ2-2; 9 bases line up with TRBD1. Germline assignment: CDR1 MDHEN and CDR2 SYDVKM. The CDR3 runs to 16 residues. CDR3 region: CASSFGTGSNTGVLFF. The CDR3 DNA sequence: TGTGCCAGCAGTTTCGGGACAGGGTCGAACACCGGGGTGCTGTTTTTT.

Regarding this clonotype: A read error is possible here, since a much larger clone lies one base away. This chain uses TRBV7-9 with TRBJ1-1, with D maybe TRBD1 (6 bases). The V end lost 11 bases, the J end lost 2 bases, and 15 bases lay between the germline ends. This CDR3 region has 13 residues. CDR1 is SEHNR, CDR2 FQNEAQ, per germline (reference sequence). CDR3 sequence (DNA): TGTGCCGGCACCCTGGGGGCAAACACTGAAGCTTTCTTT. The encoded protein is CAGTLGANTEAFF.

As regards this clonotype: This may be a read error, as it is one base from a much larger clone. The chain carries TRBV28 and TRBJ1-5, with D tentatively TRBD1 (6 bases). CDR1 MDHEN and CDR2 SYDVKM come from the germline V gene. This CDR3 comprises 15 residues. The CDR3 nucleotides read TGTGCCAGCAGTTTAGAGACAGGACTCAATCAGCCCCAGCAATTT. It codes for CASSLETGLNQPQQF. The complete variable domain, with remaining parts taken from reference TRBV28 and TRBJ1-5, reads DVKVTQSSRYLVKRTGEKVFLECVQDMDHENMFWYRQDPGLGLRLIYFSYDVKMKEKGDIPEGYSVSREKKERFSLILESASTNQTSMYLCASSLETGLNQPQQFGDGTRLSIL.

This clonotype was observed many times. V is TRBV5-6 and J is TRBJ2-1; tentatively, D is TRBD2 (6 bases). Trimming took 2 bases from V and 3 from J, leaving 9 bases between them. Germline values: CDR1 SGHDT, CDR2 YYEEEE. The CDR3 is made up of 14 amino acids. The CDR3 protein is CASSFFSGYNEQFF. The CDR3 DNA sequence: TGTGCCAGCAGCTTTTTTAGCGGCTACAATGAGCAGTTCTTC.

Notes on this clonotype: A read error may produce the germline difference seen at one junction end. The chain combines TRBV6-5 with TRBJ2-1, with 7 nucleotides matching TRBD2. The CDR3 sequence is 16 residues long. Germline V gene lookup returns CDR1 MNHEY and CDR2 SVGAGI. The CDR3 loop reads CANSKRTVSGTAEQFF. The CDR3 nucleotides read TGTGCCAACAGTAAGAGGACCGTGAGCGGGACGGCTGAGCAGTTCTTC.

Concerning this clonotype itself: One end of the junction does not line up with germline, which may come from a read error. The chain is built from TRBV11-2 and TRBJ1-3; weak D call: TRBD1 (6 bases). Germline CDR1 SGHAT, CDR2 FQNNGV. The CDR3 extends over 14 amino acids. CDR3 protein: CPSTMTALWDTIDF. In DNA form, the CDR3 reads TGTCCCAGCACGATGACAGCGCTCTGGGACACCATAGATTTT. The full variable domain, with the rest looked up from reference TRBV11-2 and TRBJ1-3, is EAGVAQSPRYKIIEKRQSVAFWCNPISGHATLYWYQQILGQGPKLLIQFQNNGVVDDSQLPKDRFSAERLKGVDSTLKIQPAKLEDSAVYLCPSTMTALWDTIDFGEGSWLTVV.

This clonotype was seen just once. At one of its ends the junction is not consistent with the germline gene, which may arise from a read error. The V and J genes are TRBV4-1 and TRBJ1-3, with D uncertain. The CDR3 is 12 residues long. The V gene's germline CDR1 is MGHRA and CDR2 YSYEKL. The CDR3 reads CASNHPMDTIYF. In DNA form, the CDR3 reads TGTGCCAGCAACCACCCGATGGACACCATATATTTT.

The CDR3 loop is CTSSPQDTSPLHF. The DNA for the CDR3 is TGTACTAGCAGCCCTCAGGACACTTCACCCCTCCACTTT. The chain combines TRBV11-2 with TRBJ1-6; perhaps TRBD1 as D (5 bases). The length of the CDR3 is 13 residues. CDR1 is SGHAT, CDR2 FQNNGV, per germline.

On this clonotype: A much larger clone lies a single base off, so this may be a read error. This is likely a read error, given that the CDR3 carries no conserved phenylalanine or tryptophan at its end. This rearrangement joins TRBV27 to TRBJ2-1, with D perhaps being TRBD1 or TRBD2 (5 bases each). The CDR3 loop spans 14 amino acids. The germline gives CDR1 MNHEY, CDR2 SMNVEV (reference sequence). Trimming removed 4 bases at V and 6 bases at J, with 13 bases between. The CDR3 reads CASSSPQRGNEQFL. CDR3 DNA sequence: TGTGCCAGCAGTTCTCCCCAGAGGGGCAATGAGCAGTTCCTC.

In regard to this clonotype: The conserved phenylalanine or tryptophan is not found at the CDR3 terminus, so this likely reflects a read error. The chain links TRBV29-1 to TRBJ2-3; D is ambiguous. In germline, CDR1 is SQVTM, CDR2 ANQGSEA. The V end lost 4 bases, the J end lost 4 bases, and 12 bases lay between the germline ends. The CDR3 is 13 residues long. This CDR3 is CSVGSSGADTQYL. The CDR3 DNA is TGCAGCGTTGGAAGTAGTGGGGCAGATACGCAGTATTTG.

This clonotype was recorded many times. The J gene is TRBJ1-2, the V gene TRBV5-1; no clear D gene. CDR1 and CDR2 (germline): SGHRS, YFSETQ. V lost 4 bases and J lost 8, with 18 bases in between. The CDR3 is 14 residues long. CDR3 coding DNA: TGCGCCAGCAGCCCCAATCCGGGTGCCTTGGGCTACACCTTC. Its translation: CASSPNPGALGYTF. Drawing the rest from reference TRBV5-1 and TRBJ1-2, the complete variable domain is KAGVTQTPRYLIKTRGQQVTLSCSPISGHRSVSWYQQTPGQGLQFLFEYFSETQRNKGNFPGRFSGRQFSNSRSEMNVSTLELGDSALYLCASSPNPGALGYTFGSGTRLTVV.